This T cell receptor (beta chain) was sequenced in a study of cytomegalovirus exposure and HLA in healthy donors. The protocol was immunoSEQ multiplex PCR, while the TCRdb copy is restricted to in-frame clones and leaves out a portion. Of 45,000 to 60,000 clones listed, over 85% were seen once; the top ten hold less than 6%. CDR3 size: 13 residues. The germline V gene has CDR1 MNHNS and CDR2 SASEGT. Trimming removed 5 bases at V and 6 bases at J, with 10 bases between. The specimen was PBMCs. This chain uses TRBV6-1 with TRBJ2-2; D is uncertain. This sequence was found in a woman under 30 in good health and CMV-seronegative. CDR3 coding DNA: TGTGCCAGCAGTATTGACTTGGCCGGGGAGCTGTTTTTT. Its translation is CASSIDLAGELFF.